This T cell receptor (beta chain) came from a study of blood T cell repertoires in COVID-19. The germline CDR1 and CDR2 sequences are MNHNY and SVGAGI (reference sequence). This CDR3 contains 12 residues. The trim removed 8 bases at V and 7 bases at J, leaving 6 bases unmatched. Clones were read by immunoSEQ multiplex PCR, and TCRdb kept only the in-frame ones, dropping some. The profile shows roughly 65,000 clones, about 81% of them singletons. The chain recombines TRBV6-6 with TRBJ1-2, with 8 bases lining up with TRBD1. The sample consisted of peripheral blood. The clonotype originates from an elderly man with acute or convalescent COVID-19. CDR3 in amino acids: CASADRERGYTF. The CDR3 bases are TGTGCCAGCGCGGACAGGGAACGTGGCTACACCTTC.